This TCR beta chain was profiled in a study of response to subunit inactivated influenza vaccine. General study findings and limits: New T cells are recruited in small numbers by each seasonal influenza vaccination, according to the authors' suggestion.

With regard to this clonotype: No antigen is known for it.

TCRdb reprocessed the RT-PCR reads via MiXCR and lists one record per CDR3 protein. The table has 650,000 to 800,000 distinct CDR3 sequences, less than 20% seen once. The CDR3 is 15 amino acids. Germline V lookup: CDR1 DFQATT, CDR2 SNEGSKA (reference sequence). After removal of 0 bases from V and 6 bases from J, the junction contained 6 bases not matched to a gene. Specimen: PBMCs from blood, collected more than 4 days after vaccination. The chain combines TRBV20-1 with TRBJ2-1; 9 bases map to TRBD2. The sequence was obtained from a man in his forties or fifties who received an inactivated influenza vaccine. The CDR3, as DNA: TGCAGTGCTAGAGATTTAGGACTAGCGATCAATGAGCAGTTCTTC. Protein product: CSARDLGLAINEQFF.